The T cell receptor beta chain described here comes from a study of cytomegalovirus exposure and HLA in healthy donors. This PCR relied on a set of 60 Vbeta primers and 13 Jbeta primers. The repertoire was sequenced with immunoSEQ multiplex PCR; TCRdb's copy has only in-frame clones and lacks some. The sample lists roughly 100,000 clones, 75% to 80% seen once, with roughly 6.2% in the top ten. The study, taken as a whole, reports: A few of the chains that were CMV-associated were confirmed in vitro to be specific for CMV antigens.

This clone was detected only once. Its antigen is unknown. The ends lost 3 bases at V and 1 base at J; junction bases unmatched: 8. The germline CDR1 and CDR2 sequences are SGHNT and YYREEE (reference sequence). The CDR3 totals 16 residues. The sample was PBMCs. J is TRBJ1-2 and V is TRBV5-4, with 8 bases that match TRBD1. The receptor comes from a man between 60 and 70 years old in good health and CMV-seropositive. CDR3 region: CASSSNRQGINYGYTF. For the CDR3, the DNA is TGTGCCAGCAGCTCCAACCGACAGGGGATTAACTATGGCTACACCTTC.